This TCR beta chain appears in the sequencing data of a study of blood T cell repertoires in COVID-19. Overall study: PBMCs, B-cell-depleted T cells, or T cells were the source of the cDNA or gDNA that made up the material.

The V gene lost 5 bases and the J gene lost 2 bases, with 13 bases spanning the gap. Germline V gene sequence: CDR1 MDHEN, CDR2 SYDVKM. The CDR3 is 15 amino acids. Clones were sequenced by immunoSEQ multiplex PCR, and TCRdb holds only the in-frame ones, with some missing. The data contain some 150,000 clones, approximately 83% of them seen just once; the ten biggest clones take up under 3%. Sample: peripheral blood. The rearrangement joins TRBV28 to TRBJ1-5; possible D gene TRBD1, 5 bases. The sequence derives from a human donor with acute or convalescent COVID-19. The donor label of this sample is uncertain. CDR3 protein: CASSPRERRNQPQHF. For the CDR3, the DNA is TGTGCCAGCAGTCCCAGGGAACGGCGCAATCAGCCCCAGCATTTT.